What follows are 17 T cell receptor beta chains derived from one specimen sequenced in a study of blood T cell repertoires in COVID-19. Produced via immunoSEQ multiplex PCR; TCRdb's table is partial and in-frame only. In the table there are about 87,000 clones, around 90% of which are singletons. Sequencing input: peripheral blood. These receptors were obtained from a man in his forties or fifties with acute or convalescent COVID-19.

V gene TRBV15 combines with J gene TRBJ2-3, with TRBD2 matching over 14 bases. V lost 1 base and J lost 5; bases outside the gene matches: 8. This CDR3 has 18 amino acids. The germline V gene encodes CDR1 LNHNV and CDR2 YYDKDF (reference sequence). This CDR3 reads CATSRASGTSGSRDTQYF. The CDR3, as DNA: TGTGCCACCAGCAGAGCTTCCGGGACTAGCGGGAGTAGAGATACGCAGTATTTT.

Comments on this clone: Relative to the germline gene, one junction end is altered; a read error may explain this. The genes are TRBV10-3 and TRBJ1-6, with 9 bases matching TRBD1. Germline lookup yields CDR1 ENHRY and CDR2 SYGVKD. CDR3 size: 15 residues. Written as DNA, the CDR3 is TGTGTCATCAGTGAGTCGGGGACAGGGCTCTCACCCCTCCACTTT. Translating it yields CVISESGTGLSPLHF.

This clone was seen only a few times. Written as DNA, the CDR3 is TGCGCCAGCAGCCAACCCGACAGGGATAATTCACCCCTCCACTTT. Translation: CASSQPDRDNSPLHF. The chain carries TRBV4-1 and TRBJ1-6, with 7 positions matching TRBD1. This CDR3 region has 15 residues. CDR1 is MGHRA, CDR2 YSYEKL, per germline. Losses at the gene ends were 2 bases for V and 5 bases for J; bases not matched to a gene: 3.

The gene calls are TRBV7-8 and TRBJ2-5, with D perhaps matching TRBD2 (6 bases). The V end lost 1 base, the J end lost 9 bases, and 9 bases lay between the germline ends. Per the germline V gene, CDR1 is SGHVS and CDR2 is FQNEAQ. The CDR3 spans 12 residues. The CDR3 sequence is CASSLGGGAQYF. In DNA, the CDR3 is TGTGCCAGCAGCTTAGGTGGAGGGGCCCAGTACTTC.

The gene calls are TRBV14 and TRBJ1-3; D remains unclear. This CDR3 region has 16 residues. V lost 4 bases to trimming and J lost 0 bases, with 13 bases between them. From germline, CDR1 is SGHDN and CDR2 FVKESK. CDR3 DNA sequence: TGTGCCAGCAGCCCACGGTCCGGCGGCTCTGGAAACACCATATATTTT. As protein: CASSPRSGGSGNTIYF.

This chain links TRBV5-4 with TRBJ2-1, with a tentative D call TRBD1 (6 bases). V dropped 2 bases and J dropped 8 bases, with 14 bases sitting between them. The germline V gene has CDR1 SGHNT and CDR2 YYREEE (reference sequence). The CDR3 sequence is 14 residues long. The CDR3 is CASSFGGPVDEQFF. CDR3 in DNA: TGTGCCAGCAGCTTTGGGGGCCCTGTAGATGAGCAGTTCTTC.

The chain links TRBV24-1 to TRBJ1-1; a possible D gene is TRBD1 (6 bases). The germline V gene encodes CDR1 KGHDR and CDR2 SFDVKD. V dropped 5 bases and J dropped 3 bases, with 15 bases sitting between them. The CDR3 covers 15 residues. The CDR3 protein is CATSAGQLGDTEAFF. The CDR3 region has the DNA TGTGCCACCAGTGCCGGACAGCTAGGGGACACTGAAGCTTTCTTT.

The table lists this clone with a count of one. The CDR3 is CASKRDRDNYGYTF. As DNA, the CDR3 is TGTGCCAGTAAAAGGGACAGGGATAACTATGGCTACACCTTC. The chain carries TRBV19 and TRBJ1-2, with 9 nucleotides matching TRBD1. After removal of 7 bases from V and 1 base from J, the junction contained 4 bases not matched to a gene. This CDR3 spans 14 amino acids. Germline CDR1 is LNHDA and CDR2 is SQIVND (reference sequence).

DNA for the CDR3: TGTGCCAGCAGCCCCGGACAGGGTACGGGCTACACCTTC. It is translated as CASSPGQGTGYTF. The chain couples TRBV7-3 to TRBJ1-2; 8 nucleotides align to TRBD1. With 5 bases clipped from V and 8 bases from J, the junction kept 7 bases outside the gene matches. Germline V gives CDR1 SGHTA, CDR2 FQGTGA. This CDR3 has 13 residues.

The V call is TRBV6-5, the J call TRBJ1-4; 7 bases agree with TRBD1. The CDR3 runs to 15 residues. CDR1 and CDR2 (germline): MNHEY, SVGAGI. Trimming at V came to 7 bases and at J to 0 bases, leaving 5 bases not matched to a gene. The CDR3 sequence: CASKAQGATNEKLFF. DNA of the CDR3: TGTGCCAGCAAAGCCCAGGGGGCAACTAATGAAAAACTGTTTTTT.

The CDR3 DNA follows: TGTGCCAGCAGTGAGCAGGGTATAAGCTCCTACGAGCAGTACTTC. Translated: CASSEQGISSYEQYF. This chain links TRBV6-1 with TRBJ2-7; TRBD1 might be the D (5 bases). CDR1 is MNHNS, CDR2 SASEGT, per germline. The CDR3 runs to 15 residues. V gave up 3 bases and J gave up 0 bases, with 12 bases separating them.

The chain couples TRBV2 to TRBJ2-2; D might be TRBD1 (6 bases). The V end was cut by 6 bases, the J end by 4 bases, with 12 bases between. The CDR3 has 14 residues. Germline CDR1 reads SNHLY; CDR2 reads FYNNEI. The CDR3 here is CASSANRATGELFF. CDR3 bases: TGTGCCAGCAGCGCCAACAGGGCCACCGGGGAGCTGTTTTTT.

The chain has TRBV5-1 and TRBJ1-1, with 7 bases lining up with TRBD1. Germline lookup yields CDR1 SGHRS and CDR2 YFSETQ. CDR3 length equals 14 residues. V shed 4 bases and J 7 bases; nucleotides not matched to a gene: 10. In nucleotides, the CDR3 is TGCGCCAGCAGCACCCGACAGGGTCAGGATGAAGCTTTCTTT. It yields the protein CASSTRQGQDEAFF.

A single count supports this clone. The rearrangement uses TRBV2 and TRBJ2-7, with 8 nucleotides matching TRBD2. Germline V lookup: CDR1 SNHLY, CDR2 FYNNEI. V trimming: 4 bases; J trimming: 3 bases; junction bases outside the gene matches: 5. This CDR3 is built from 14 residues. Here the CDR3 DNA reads TGTGCCAGCAGTGCTGGCAGCGGGAGCTACGAGCAGTACTTC. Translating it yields CASSAGSGSYEQYF.

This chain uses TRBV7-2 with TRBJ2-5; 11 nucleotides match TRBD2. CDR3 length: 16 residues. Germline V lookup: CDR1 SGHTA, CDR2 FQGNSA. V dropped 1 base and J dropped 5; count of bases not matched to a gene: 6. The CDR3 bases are TGTGCCAGCAGCTTAGGACCTAGCGGGGGGATGGAGACCCAGTACTTC. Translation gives CASSLGPSGGMETQYF.

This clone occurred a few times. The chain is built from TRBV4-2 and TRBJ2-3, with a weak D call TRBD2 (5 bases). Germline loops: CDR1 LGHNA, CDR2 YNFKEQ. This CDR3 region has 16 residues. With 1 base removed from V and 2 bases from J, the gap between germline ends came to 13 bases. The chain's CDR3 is CASSQGVSGDTDTQYF. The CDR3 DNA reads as TGTGCCAGCAGCCAAGGGGTTTCCGGGGACACAGATACGCAGTATTTT.

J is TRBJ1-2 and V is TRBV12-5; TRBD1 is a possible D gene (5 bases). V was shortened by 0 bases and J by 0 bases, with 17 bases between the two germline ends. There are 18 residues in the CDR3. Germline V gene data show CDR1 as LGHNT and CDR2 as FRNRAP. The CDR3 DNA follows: TGTGCTAGTGGTTTGGTACGAAACGGGGGTGGCGCTAACTATGGCTACACCTTC. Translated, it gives CASGLVRNGGGANYGYTF.